What follows is one TCR beta chain and its context. The sample comes from a study of blood T cell repertoires in COVID-19. This table comes from immunoSEQ multiplex PCR, and its TCRdb copy is limited to in-frame clones, with some not included. The sample includes 150,000 or so clones, around 89% of them seen just once. V lost 6 bases, J lost 2 bases, and 8 bases stayed unmatched. CDR3 size: 15 residues. In germline, CDR1 is MNHNY, CDR2 SVGAGI (reference sequence). The sample taken for sequencing was PBMCs or T cells enriched from blood (not recorded which). The receptor's source is a woman aged 45 to 65 who had recovered from COVID-19. The chain uses TRBV6-6 and TRBJ1-2; 8 bases map to TRBD1. The CDR3 loop is CASSWTGKDNYGYTF. The CDR3 nucleotides are TGTGCCAGCAGCTGGACAGGGAAAGACAACTATGGCTACACCTTC.